Following are 14 T cell receptor beta chains from one sample sequenced in a study of blood T cell repertoires in COVID-19. TCRdb keeps only in-frame clones here, not all; method: immunoSEQ multiplex PCR. This sample carries 300,000 to 500,000 clones, 88% of them seen once, and the ten largest clones take over 0.9%. The sample was PBMCs or T cells enriched from blood (not recorded which). Source of these receptors: a woman in her twenties or thirties with acute COVID-19.

The V and J genes are TRBV12-5 and TRBJ1-1; possible D gene TRBD1, 5 bases. Trimming left V 2 bases short and J 0 bases short, with 10 bases between. The CDR3 consists of 15 residues. Per germline, CDR1 LGHNT and CDR2 FRNRAP. CDR3 sequence reads: CASGLNRIMNTEAFF. The DNA of the CDR3 is TGTGCTAGTGGTTTGAACAGGATCATGAACACTGAAGCTTTCTTT.

V usage is TRBV11-2 and J usage is TRBJ2-3; D is possibly TRBD1 (6 bases). Trimming pared 5 bases from V and 4 bases from J, leaving 19 bases between. CDR1 and CDR2 from the germline V gene are SGHAT and FQNNGV. CDR3 length: 16 amino acids. The CDR3 nucleotides are TGTGCCAGCAGCGCCGCACAGGGTGGGAGCGCAGATACGCAGTATTTT. Protein sequence: CASSAAQGGSADTQYF.

The chain is built from TRBV6-2 or TRBV6-3 and TRBJ1-5, with 9 bases identical to TRBD1. The CDR3 is made up of 18 amino acids. Germline-derived CDR1 and CDR2 are MNHEY and SVGEGT. V lost 6 bases to trimming and J lost 2 bases; unmatched junction nucleotides: 14. Written as DNA, the CDR3 is TGTGCCAGCAGCCCACTGAGGACAGGGGTTTCAGGCAATCAGCCCCAGCATTTT. Translated: CASSPLRTGVSGNQPQHF.

The chain has TRBV9 and TRBJ2-7; 9 bases align to TRBD1. V was pared by 4 bases and J by 6 bases, with 8 bases of the junction left unmatched. Germline loops: CDR1 SGDLS, CDR2 YYNGEE. The CDR3 sequence is 14 residues long. The CDR3 sequence is CASSLGTGITEQYF. The CDR3 bases are TGTGCCAGCAGCCTAGGGACAGGGATCACCGAGCAGTACTTC.

This clone was seen only once. This chain connects TRBV3-1 (or the pseudogene TRBV3-2) to TRBJ1-2; possible D gene TRBD1, 5 bases. Deletions cut 2 bases from V and 8 bases from J, with 15 bases between. Germline V gene sequence: CDR1 LGHDT, CDR2 YNNKEL (reference sequence). This CDR3 contains 14 residues. CDR3 DNA: TGTGCCAGCAGCCAACAATTAGGGGATCGGGGCTACACCTTC. It translates to CASSQQLGDRGYTF.

The chain is built from TRBV27 and TRBJ1-6; 7 nucleotides match TRBD1. Trimming removed 3 bases from V and 9 bases from J; junction bases left unmatched: 5. Looked up from germline, CDR1 is MNHEY and CDR2 is SMNVEV (reference sequence). This CDR3 is built from 14 residues. CDR3 sequence reads: CASSFQDRISPLHF. The CDR3 DNA is TGTGCCAGCAGTTTCCAGGACAGGATTTCACCCCTCCACTTT.

The chain combines TRBV12-3 or TRBV12-4 with TRBJ1-1; 8 nucleotides line up with TRBD1. Trimming at V came to 6 bases and at J to 6 bases, leaving 3 bases not matched to a gene. This CDR3 region has 12 residues. The CDR3 DNA reads as TGTGCCAGCAGGTCAGGGGGCTCTGAAGCTTTCTTT. Protein product: CASRSGGSEAFF.

The CDR3 region has the DNA TGTGCCGGCAAAACCCCCGGGGCACCCCTCCACTTT. Amino acid sequence: CAGKTPGAPLHF. The genes are TRBV28 and TRBJ1-6, with D uncertain. Germline-derived CDR1 and CDR2 are MDHEN and SYDVKM. Trimming stripped 11 bases from V and 11 bases from J, with 16 bases between. The CDR3 totals 12 residues.

The CDR3 DNA reads TGTGCCACCAGCAGCGTCGGCTACGAGCAGTACTTC. This translates into CATSSVGYEQYF. The V call is TRBV15, the J call TRBJ2-7; no reliable D call. The CDR3 consists of 12 residues. Per germline, CDR1 LNHNV and CDR2 YYDKDF (reference sequence). Trimming took 3 bases from V and 3 from J, leaving 6 bases between them.

The gene calls are TRBV7-2 and TRBJ2-7, with D unresolved. The CDR3 totals 13 residues. The germline V gene has CDR1 SGHTA and CDR2 FQGNSA. The V end lost 6 bases, the J end lost 7 bases, and 16 bases lay between the germline ends. The CDR3 region has the DNA TGTGCCAGCAGACTAATAGGTCCTGGGGAGCAGTACTTC. Its translation: CASRLIGPGEQYF.

A single count supports this clone. CDR3 nucleotides: TGTGCCAGCAGCTTAGCGGGACAGTTTGGAGAACTGTTTTTT. Protein: CASSLAGQFGELFF. This chain uses TRBV7-9 with TRBJ1-4; 7 bases map to TRBD1. After removal of 0 bases from V and 12 bases from J, the junction contained 7 bases not matched to a gene. CDR3 length: 14 amino acids. CDR1 SEHNR and CDR2 FQNEAQ come from the germline V gene (reference sequence). Complete variable domain (other parts from reference TRBV7-9 and TRBJ1-4): DTGVSQNPRHKITKRGQNVTFRCDPISEHNRLYWYRQTLGQGPEFLTYFQNEAQLEKSRLLSDRFSAERPKGSFSTLEIQRTEQGDSAMYLCASSLAGQFGELFFGSGTQLSVL.

V usage is TRBV18 and J usage is TRBJ1-1; 8 positions agree with TRBD1. The ends lost 4 bases at V and 0 bases at J; junction bases unmatched: 7. Germline V gene sequence: CDR1 KGHSH, CDR2 LQKENI. The CDR3 has 16 amino acids. The CDR3 DNA follows: TGTGCCAGCTCACGAGATCAGGGGGCCCTGAACACTGAAGCTTTCTTT. As protein: CASSRDQGALNTEAFF.

The rearrangement joins TRBV30 to TRBJ2-7; D might be TRBD1 (6 bases). This CDR3 contains 15 residues. V was clipped by 0 bases and J by 2 bases, with 14 bases between them. Germline CDR1 is GTSNPN and CDR2 is SVGIG (reference sequence). In nucleotides, the CDR3 is TGTGCCTGGAGTGTTCCGACAGGTAATACCTACGAGCAGTACTTC. Translating it yields CAWSVPTGNTYEQYF.

The chain couples TRBV13 to TRBJ2-7; 12 positions agree with TRBD2. Unmatched junction bases numbered 8, after V lost 2 bases and J lost 0 bases. CDR1 is PRHDT and CDR2 is FYEKMQ in the germline V gene (reference sequence). The length of the CDR3 is 18 residues. The CDR3 nucleotides read TGTGCCAGCAGCTTACGTCGGCTAGCGGGGGGGCCCTCCTACGAGCAGTACTTC. This codes for CASSLRRLAGGPSYEQYF. Full variable domain (missing parts from reference TRBV13 and TRBJ2-7): AAGVIQSPRHLIKEKRETATLKCYPIPRHDTVYWYQQGPGQDPQFLISFYEKMQSDKGSIPDRFSAQQFSDYHSELNMSSLELGDSALYFCASSLRRLAGGPSYEQYFGPGTRLTVT.